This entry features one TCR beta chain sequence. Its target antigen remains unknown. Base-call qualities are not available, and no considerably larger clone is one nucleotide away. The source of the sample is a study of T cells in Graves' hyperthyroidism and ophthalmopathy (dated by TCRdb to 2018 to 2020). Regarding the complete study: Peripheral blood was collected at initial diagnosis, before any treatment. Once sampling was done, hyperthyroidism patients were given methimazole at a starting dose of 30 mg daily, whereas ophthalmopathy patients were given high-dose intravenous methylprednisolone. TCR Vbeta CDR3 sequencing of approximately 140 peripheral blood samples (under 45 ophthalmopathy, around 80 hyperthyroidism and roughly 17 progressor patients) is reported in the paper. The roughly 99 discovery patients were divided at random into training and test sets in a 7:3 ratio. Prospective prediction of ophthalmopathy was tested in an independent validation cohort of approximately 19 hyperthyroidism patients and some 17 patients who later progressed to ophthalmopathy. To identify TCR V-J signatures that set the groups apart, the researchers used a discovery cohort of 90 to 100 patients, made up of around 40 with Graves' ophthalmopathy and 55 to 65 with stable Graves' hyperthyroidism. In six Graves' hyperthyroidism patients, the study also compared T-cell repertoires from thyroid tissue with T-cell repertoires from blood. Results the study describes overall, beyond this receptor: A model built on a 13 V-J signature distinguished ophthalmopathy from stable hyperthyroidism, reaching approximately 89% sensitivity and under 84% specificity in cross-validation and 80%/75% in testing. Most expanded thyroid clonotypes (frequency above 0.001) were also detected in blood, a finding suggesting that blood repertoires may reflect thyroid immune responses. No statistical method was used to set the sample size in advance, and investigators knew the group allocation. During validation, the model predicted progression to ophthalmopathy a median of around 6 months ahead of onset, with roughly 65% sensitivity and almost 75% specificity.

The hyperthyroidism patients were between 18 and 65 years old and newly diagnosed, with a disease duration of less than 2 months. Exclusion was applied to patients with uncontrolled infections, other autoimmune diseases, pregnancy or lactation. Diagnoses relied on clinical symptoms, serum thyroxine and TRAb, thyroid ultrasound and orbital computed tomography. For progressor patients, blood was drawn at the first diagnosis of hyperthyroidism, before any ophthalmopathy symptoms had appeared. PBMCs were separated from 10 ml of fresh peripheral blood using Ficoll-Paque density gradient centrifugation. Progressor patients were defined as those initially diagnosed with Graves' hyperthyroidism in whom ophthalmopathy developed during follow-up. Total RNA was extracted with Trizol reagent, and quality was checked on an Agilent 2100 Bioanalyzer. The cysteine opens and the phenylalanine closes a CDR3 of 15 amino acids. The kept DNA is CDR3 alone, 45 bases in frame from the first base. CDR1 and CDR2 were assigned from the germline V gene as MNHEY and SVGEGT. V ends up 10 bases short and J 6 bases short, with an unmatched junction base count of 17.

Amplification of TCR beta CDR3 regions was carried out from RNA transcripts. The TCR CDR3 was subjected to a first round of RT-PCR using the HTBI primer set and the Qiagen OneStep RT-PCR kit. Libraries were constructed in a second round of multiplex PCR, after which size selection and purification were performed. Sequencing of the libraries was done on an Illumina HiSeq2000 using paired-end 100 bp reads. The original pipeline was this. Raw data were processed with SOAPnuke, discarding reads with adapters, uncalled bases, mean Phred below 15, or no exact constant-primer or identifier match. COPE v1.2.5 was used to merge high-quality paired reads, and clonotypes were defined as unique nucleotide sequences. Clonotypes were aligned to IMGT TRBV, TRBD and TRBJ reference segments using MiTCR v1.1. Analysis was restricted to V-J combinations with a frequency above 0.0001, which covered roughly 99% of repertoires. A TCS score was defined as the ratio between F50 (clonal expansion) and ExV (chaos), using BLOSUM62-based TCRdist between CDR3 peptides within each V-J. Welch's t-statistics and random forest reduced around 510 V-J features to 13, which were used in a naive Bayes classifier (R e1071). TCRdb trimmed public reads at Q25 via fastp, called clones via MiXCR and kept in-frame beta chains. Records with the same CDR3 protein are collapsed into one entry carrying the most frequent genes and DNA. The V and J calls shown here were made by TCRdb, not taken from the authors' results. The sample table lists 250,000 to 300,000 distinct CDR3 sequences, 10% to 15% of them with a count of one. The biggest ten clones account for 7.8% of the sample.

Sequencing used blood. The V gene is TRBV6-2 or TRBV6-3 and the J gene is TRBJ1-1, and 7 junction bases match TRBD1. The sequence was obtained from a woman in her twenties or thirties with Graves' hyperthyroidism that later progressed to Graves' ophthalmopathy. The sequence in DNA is TGTGCCACGCGTTCCATACAGGGGTCCATCGCTGAAGCTTTCTTT. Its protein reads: CATRSIQGSIAEAFF.